The 7 T cell receptor beta chains in this list originate from one sample, sequenced in a study of beta chain features in type 1 diabetes (dated by TCRdb to between 2018 and 2020). The method behind the library was the immunoSEQ multiplex PCR assay. The entire isolated RNA was reverse transcribed using the High Capacity cDNA Reverse Transcription Kit, and thus expressed TCRB transcripts were sequenced. TCRdb limited this immuneACCESS table to in-frame rearrangements with V and J called. A share of clones is missing; checked studies link under half to unresolved V genes, and the rest is unexplained. The sample table records over 600,000 clones; 9.5% to 15% of these occur just once. Around 0.12% of the sample belongs to the ten largest clones. The research as a whole found: In all four CD4+ subsets, TCRB CDR3 length was moderately but significantly shorter in type 1 diabetes patients.

Their recognized antigens are unknown. Sequencing used naive CD4+ T cells from blood. The sample's cell subset or site label, in plain terms: true naive CD4+ T cells. Receptor source: a man aged 30-40 years with type 1 diabetes.

This chain links TRBV11-2 with TRBJ2-3; 11 nucleotides match TRBD1. V was pared by 3 bases and J by 8 bases, with 13 bases of the junction left unmatched. Germline CDR1 SGHAT, CDR2 FQNNGV. CDR3 length: 17 amino acids. The CDR3 loop reads CASSLFRTGGRRGTQYF. The CDR3 nucleotides read TGTGCCAGCAGCTTGTTCCGGACAGGGGGCCGTCGAGGTACGCAGTATTTT. Full variable domain (remainder filled in from reference TRBV11-2 and TRBJ2-3): EAGVAQSPRYKIIEKRQSVAFWCNPISGHATLYWYQQILGQGPKLLIQFQNNGVVDDSQLPKDRFSAERLKGVDSTLKIQPAKLEDSAVYLCASSLFRTGGRRGTQYFGPGTRLTVL.

The J gene is TRBJ1-1, the V gene TRBV4-1, with TRBD1 matching 7 bases. CDR1 and CDR2 from the germline V gene are MGHRA and YSYEKL. V was pared by 1 base and J by 2 bases, with 7 bases of the junction left unmatched. The CDR3 sequence is 16 residues long. CDR3 nucleotides: TGCGCCAGCAGCCAAGGAACAGGGGAAGGCAACACTGAAGCTTTCTTT. It codes for CASSQGTGEGNTEAFF.

V and J are TRBV2 and TRBJ1-2, with 7 bases fitting TRBD1. The CDR3 runs 13 residues. The J segment lost 7 bases and the V segment lost 7 bases, leaving 9 bases of the junction unmatched. Germline V gene sequence: CDR1 SNHLY, CDR2 FYNNEI. The CDR3 nucleotides read TGTGCCAGCAACTCGGACAGGACAGGTGGCTACACCTTC. It codes for CASNSDRTGGYTF.

The J gene is TRBJ2-1, the V gene TRBV29-1; 8 bases line up with TRBD1. CDR1 is SQVTM and CDR2 is ANQGSEA in the germline V gene. The CDR3 covers 13 residues. The junction had 10 bases not matched to a gene; V was cut back by 8 bases and J by 7 bases. DNA for the CDR3: TGCAGCACTATAGGGACAGGCCGAAATGAGCAGTTCTTC. Its protein product is CSTIGTGRNEQFF.

The J gene is TRBJ2-3, the V gene TRBV4-3; D gene unclear. Germline CDR1 is LGHNA and CDR2 is YSLEER. V was clipped by 4 bases and J by 0 bases, with 5 bases between them. This CDR3 comprises 13 residues. CDR3 DNA sequence: TGCGCCAGCAGCCCTTTTAGCACAGATACGCAGTATTTT. This encodes CASSPFSTDTQYF.

The chain recombines TRBV4-3 with TRBJ2-3; the match to TRBD2 covers 13 bases. The CDR3 totals 19 residues. Germline V gene lookup returns CDR1 LGHNA and CDR2 YSLEER. The trim removed 0 bases at V and 4 bases at J, leaving 10 bases unmatched. In DNA form, the CDR3 reads TGCGCCAGCAGCCAAGATTTACTAGCGGGGGGGCCTTACTCAGATACGCAGTATTTT. Its translation: CASSQDLLAGGPYSDTQYF.

V and J are TRBV5-6 and TRBJ2-7; D is uncertain. The CDR3 extends over 12 amino acids. Trimming removed 4 bases from V and 2 bases from J, with 7 bases in between. In germline, CDR1 is SGHDT, CDR2 YYEEEE. CDR3 in DNA: TGTGCCAGCAGCAGGCAGACCTACGAGCAGTACTTC. Its protein is CASSRQTYEQYF.